This entry is about one TCR beta chain. Antigen specificity is unknown. This sample was taken from a study of blood T cells in healthy people across ages. With a J-beta primer mix and a sample-barcoded 5' primer, a second PCR ran about 7 to 12 cycles. Every sample gave at least 2.5 million paired-end reads containing CDR3. TCRdb redid the calling of the 5' RACE reads with MiXCR, one entry per CDR3 protein. The sample lists 540,000 or so distinct CDR3 sequences; approximately 27% were seen once. The CDR3 extends over 12 amino acids. Trimming left V 7 bases short and J 4 bases short, with 13 bases between. Germline CDR1 is DFQATT and CDR2 is SNEGSKA (reference sequence). Points from the study as a whole: With age, beta diversity per million T cells declined roughly linearly, significantly by 40.

Donors gave roughly 10 milliliters of peripheral blood apiece. Per sample, a minimum of 6 million PBMCs were isolated. The TCR originated in a woman in her seventies in good health. This chain uses TRBV20-1 with TRBJ1-2; D unresolved. The sample was blood. CDR3 residues: CSVGVGFYGYTF. CDR3 bases: TGCAGTGTCGGTGTGGGGTTCTATGGCTACACCTTC.